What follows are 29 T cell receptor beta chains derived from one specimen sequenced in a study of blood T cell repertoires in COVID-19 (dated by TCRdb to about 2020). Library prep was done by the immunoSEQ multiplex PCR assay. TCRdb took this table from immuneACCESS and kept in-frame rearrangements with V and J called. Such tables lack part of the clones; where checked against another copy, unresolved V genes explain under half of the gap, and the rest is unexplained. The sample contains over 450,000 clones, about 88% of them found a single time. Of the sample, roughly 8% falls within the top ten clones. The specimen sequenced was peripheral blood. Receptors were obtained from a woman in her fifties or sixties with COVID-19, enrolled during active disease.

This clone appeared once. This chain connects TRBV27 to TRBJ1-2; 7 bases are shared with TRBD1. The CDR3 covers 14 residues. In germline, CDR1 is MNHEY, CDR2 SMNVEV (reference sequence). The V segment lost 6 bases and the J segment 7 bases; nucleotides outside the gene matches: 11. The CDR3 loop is CASRPLDREGGYTF. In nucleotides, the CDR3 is TGTGCCAGCAGGCCTCTCGACAGGGAAGGTGGCTACACCTTC.

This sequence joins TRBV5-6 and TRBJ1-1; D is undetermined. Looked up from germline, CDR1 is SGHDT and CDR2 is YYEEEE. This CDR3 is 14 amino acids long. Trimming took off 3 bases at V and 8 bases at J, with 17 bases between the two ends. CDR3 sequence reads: CASSSDFSPREAFF. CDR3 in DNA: TGTGCCAGCAGCTCGGACTTCTCACCTAGAGAAGCTTTCTTT.

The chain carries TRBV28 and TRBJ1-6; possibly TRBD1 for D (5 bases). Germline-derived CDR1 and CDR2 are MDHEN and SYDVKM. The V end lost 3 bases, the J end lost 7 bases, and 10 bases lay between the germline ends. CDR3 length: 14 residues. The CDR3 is CASSLGQQNSPLHF. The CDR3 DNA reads TGTGCCAGCAGTTTGGGGCAGCAGAATTCACCCCTCCACTTT.

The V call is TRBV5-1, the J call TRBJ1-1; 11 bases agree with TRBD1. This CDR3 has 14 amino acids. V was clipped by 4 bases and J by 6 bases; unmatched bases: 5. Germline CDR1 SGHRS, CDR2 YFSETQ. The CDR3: CASSPPGQGAEAFF. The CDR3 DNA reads TGCGCCAGCAGCCCGCCGGGACAGGGGGCTGAAGCTTTCTTT.

The CDR3 nucleotides read TGTGCCACCAGCAGAGTCGGCGGGACAGGGGACTATGGCTACACCTTC. Amino acid sequence: CATSRVGGTGDYGYTF. The chain recombines TRBV15 with TRBJ1-2, with 10 bases lining up with TRBD1. The germline CDR1 and CDR2 sequences are LNHNV and YYDKDF (reference sequence). This CDR3 has 16 residues. V trimming: 1 base; J trimming: 3 bases; junction bases outside the gene matches: 5.

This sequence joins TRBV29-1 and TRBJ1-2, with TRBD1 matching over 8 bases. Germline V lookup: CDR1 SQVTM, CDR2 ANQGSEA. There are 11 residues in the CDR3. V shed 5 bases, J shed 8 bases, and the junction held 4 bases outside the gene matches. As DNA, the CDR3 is TGCAGCGTTCCCTGGACAGGGGGCTACACCTTC. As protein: CSVPWTGGYTF.

Here the CDR3 DNA reads TGCAGTGCTAGTAGCGGGGGGGCATCAGGGCAGTTCTTC. Its translation is CSASSGGASGQFF. V is TRBV20-1 and J is TRBJ2-1, with TRBD2 identical over 11 bases. The CDR3 covers 13 residues. Germline V gene lookup returns CDR1 DFQATT and CDR2 SNEGSKA (reference sequence). J gave up 12 bases and V 3 bases, and 7 bases lay outside the gene matches.

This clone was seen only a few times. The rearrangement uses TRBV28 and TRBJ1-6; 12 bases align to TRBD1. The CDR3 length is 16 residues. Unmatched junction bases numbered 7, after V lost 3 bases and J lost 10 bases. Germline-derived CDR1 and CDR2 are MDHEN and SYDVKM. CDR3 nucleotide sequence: TGTGCCAGCAGTTTTGGGACAGGGGGCCGCGACTCACCCCTCCACTTT. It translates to CASSFGTGGRDSPLHF.

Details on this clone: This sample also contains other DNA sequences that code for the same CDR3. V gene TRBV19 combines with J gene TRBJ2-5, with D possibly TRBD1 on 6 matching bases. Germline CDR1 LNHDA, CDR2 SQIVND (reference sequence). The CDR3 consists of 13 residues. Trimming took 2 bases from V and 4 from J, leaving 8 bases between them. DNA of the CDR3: TGTGCCAGTAGTATACAGGGGAGAGAGACCCAGTACTTC. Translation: CASSIQGRETQYF.

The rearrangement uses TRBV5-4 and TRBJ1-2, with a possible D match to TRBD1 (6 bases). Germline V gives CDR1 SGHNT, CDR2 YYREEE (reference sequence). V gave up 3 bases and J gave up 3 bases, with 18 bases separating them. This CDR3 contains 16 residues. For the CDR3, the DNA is TGTGCCAGCAGCTGGGGAGGGGGGCGACAGGACTATGGCTACACCTTC. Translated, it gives CASSWGGGRQDYGYTF.

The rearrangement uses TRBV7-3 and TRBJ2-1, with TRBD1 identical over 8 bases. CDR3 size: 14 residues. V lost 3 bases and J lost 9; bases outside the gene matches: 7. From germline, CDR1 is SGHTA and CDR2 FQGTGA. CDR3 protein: CASSFGTGIGEQFF. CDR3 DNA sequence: TGTGCCAGCAGCTTCGGGACAGGTATCGGTGAGCAGTTCTTC. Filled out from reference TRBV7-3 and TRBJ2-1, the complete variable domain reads GAGVSQTPSNKVTEKGKYVELRCDPISGHTALYWYRQSLGQGPEFLIYFQGTGAADDSGLPNDRFFAVRPEGSVSTLKIQRTERGDSAVYLCASSFGTGIGEQFFGPGTRLTVL.

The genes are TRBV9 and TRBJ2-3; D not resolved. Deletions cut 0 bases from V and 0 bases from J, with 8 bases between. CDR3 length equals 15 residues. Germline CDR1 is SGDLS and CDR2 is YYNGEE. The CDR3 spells CASSVGGYSTDTQYF. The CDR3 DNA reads TGTGCCAGCAGCGTAGGAGGTTACAGCACAGATACGCAGTATTTT.

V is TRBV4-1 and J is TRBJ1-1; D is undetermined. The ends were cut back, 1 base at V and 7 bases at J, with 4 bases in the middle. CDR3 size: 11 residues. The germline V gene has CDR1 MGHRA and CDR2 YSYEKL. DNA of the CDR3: TGCGCCAGCAGCCAAGCCGGTGAAGCTTTCTTT. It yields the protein CASSQAGEAFF.

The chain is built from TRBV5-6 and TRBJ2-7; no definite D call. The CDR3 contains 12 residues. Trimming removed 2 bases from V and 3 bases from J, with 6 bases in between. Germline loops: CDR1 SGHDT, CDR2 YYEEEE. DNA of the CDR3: TGTGCCAGCAGCTTCAGTTTCTACGAGCAGTACTTC. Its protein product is CASSFSFYEQYF.

The CDR3 reads CASSPGGGLNTEAFF. The CDR3 DNA follows: TGTGCCAGCAGTCCTGGGGGGGGACTGAACACTGAAGCTTTCTTT. The chain carries TRBV6-5 and TRBJ1-1, with D possibly being TRBD1 (5 bases). The CDR3 runs 15 residues. CDR1 and CDR2 from the germline V gene are MNHEY and SVGAGI. V gave up 5 bases and J gave up 0 bases, with 13 bases separating them.

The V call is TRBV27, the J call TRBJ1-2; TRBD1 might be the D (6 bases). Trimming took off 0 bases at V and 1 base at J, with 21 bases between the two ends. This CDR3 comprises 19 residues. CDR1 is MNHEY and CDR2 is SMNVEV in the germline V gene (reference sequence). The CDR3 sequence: CASSLSVGPGVDFNYGYTF. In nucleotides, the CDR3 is TGTGCCAGCAGTTTATCCGTGGGGCCAGGGGTCGACTTTAACTATGGCTACACCTTC.

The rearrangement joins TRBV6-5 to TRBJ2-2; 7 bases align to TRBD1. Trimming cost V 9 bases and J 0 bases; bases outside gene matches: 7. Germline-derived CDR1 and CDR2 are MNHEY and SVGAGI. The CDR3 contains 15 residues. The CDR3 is CASLDRNPNTGELFF. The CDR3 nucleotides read TGTGCCAGTTTGGACAGGAACCCGAACACCGGGGAGCTGTTTTTT.

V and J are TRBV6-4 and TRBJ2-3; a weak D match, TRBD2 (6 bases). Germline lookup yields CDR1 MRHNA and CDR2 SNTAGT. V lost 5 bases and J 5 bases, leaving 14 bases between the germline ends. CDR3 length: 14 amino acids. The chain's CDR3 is CASSRDGGEDTQYF. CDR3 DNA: TGTGCCAGCAGTCGGGACGGGGGAGAAGATACGCAGTATTTT.

CDR3 region: CASSYQQGSGELFF. DNA of the CDR3: TGCGCCAGCAGCTACCAACAGGGAAGCGGGGAGCTGTTTTTT. The J gene is TRBJ2-2, the V gene TRBV5-1; D may be TRBD1 (6 bases). CDR3 length: 14 amino acids. V was pared by 3 bases and J by 7 bases, with 13 bases between. CDR1 and CDR2 from the germline V gene are SGHRS and YFSETQ.

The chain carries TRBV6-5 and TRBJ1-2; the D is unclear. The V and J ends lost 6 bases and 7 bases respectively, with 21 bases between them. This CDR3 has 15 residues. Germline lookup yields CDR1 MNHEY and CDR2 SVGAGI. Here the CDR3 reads CASSFQREVLSGYTF. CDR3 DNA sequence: TGTGCCAGCAGCTTCCAAAGGGAGGTGCTAAGTGGCTACACCTTC.

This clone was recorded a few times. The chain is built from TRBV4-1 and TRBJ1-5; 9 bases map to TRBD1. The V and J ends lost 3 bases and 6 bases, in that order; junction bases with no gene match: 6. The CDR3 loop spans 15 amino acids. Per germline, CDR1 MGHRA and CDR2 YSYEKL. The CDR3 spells CASSQGQGGGQPQHF. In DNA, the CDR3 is TGCGCCAGCAGCCAGGGACAGGGAGGCGGTCAGCCCCAGCATTTT.

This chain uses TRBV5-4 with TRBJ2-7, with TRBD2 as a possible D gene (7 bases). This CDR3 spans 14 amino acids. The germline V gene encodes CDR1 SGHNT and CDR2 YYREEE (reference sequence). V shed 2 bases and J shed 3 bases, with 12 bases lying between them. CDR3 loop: CASSLKGGDYEQYF. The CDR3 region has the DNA TGTGCCAGCAGCTTAAAGGGGGGGGACTACGAGCAGTACTTC.

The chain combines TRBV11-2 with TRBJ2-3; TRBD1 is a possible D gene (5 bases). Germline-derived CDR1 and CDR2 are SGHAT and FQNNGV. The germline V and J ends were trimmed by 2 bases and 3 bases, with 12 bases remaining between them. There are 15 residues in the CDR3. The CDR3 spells CASSLSRADTDTQYF. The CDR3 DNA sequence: TGTGCCAGCAGCTTATCCAGGGCCGATACAGATACGCAGTATTTT. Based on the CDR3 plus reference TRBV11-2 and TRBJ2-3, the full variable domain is EAGVAQSPRYKIIEKRQSVAFWCNPISGHATLYWYQQILGQGPKLLIQFQNNGVVDDSQLPKDRFSAERLKGVDSTLKIQPAKLEDSAVYLCASSLSRADTDTQYFGPGTRLTVL.

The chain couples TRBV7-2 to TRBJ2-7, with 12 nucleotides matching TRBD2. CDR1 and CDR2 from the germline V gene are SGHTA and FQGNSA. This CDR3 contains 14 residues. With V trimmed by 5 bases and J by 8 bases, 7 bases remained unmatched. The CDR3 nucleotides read TGTGCCAGCAGCATAACTAGCGGGGGGCCGAAGCAGTACTTC. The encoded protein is CASSITSGGPKQYF.

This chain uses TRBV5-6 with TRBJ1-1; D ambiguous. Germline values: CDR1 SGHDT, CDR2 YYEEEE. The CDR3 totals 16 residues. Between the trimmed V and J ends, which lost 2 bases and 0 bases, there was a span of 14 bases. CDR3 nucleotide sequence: TGTGCCAGCAGCTTATATAGGGCTAGCATGAACACTGAAGCTTTCTTT. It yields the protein CASSLYRASMNTEAFF.

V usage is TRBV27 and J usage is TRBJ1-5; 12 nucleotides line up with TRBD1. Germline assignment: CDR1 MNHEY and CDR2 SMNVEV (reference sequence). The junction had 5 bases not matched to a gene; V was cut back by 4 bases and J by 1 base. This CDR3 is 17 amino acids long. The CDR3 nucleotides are TGTGCCAGCAGTTCCGGGACAGGGGGCGCGAGCAATCAGCCCCAGCATTTT. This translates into CASSSGTGGASNQPQHF.

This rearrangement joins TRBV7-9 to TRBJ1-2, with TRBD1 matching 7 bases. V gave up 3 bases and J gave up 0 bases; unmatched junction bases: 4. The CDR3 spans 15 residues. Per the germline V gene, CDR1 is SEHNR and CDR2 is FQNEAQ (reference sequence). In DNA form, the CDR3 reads TGTGCCAGCAGCTTTAGGGACAGCTCTAACTATGGCTACACCTTC. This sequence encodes CASSFRDSSNYGYTF.

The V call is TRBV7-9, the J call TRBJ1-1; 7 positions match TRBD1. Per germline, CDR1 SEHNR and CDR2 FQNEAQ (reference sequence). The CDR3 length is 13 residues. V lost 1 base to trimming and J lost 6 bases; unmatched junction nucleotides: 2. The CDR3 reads CASSLVTGAEAFF. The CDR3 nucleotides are TGTGCCAGCAGCTTAGTAACAGGGGCTGAAGCTTTCTTT.

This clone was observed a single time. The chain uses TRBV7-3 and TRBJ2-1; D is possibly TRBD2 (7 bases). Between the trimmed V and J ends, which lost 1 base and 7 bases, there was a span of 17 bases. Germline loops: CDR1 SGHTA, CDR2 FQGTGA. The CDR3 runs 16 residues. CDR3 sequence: CASSLNLLGGANEQFF. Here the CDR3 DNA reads TGTGCCAGCAGCTTAAACCTTCTAGGGGGGGCGAATGAGCAGTTCTTC.